Detailed here is one TCR beta chain. Its target antigen remains unknown. No base quality information exists; no much larger clone differs at one position. Looking up the germline V gene yields CDR1 SGHTS and CDR2 YDEGEE. The CDR3 contains 13 residues, cysteine and phenylalanine counted. Only the CDR3 DNA stays, 39 bases, in frame from base 1. V loses 4 bases at its end and J loses 3 bases; junction bases beyond the gene matches: 4. TCRbeta CDR3 regions were amplified from genomic DNA by means of the immunoSEQ Assay, a bias-controlled multiplex PCR. Per the authors' processing: The number of nucleated cells in each sample was estimated by amplification of reference gene primers within the assay. To quantify the absolute abundance of each unique TCRbeta CDR3 rearrangement, sequence reads were collapsed and filtered. For each sample, productive Simpson clonality was calculated as the square root of Simpson's diversity index over productive rearrangements. This is the immuneACCESS table as TCRdb keeps it, with only in-frame sequences that have V and J called. A part of the clones is gone; compared with another copy, unresolved V genes explain less than half, and the rest is unexplained. V, J and clone size are those of that table, while D and trimming were read from the DNA. The sample records some 15,000 clones, roughly 86% of which are singletons. The ten largest make up roughly 5.9% of the sample.

This specimen comes from a study of blood T cell repertoires in COVID-19 (dated by TCRdb to 2019 to 2021). At the level of the whole study: Samples covering the acute and convalescent phases of COVID-19 were provided by collaborators in the United States, Italy and Spain. Sample metadata almost always included a de-identified subject ID, COVID-19 status, age in years and sex. The dataset comprised deeply sampled blood TCRbeta repertoires from subjects exposed to, actively infected with, or recovered from COVID-19. The repertoires were released in a freely available public database meant as a resource for research on the immune response to SARS-CoV-2. Where available, HLA class I and class II types were obtained from metadata supplied by the sample provider rather than from assay-based typing. The material from the prospective study consisted of cDNA or gDNA derived from T cells, B-cell-depleted T cells, or PBMCs. Samples came from the ongoing ImmuneRACE study (first 160 participants) plus 1,254 subjects from 6 global collaborators. General study outcomes and caveats: The quantity of clinical and demographic metadata differed by source and by participant and was supplied without curation.

Whole blood was collected in K2EDTA tubes by collaborating institutions according to the institutions' own protocols. For TCRbeta analysis, collaborators shipped samples in one of three forms: frozen whole blood, isolated PBMCs, or DNA extracted from either of those sample types. The source material was peripheral blood. This TCR derives from a human donor in a cohort sampled during active COVID-19. Rearrangement joined TRBV5-8 to TRBJ2-7, and TRBD1 aligns with 7 junction nucleotides. This receptor carries the CDR3 CASSTRDSYEQYF. The DNA sequence is given as TGTGCCAGCAGCACGAGGGACAGCTACGAGCAGTACTTC. Reference TRBV5-8 and TRBJ2-7 genes cover what lies past the CDR3, so the full variable domain is EAGVTQSPTHLIKTRGQQATLRCSPISGHTSVYWYQQALGLGLQFLLWYDEGEERNRGNFPPRFSGRQFPNYSSELNVNALELEDSALYLCASSTRDSYEQYFGPGTRLTVT.